These 29 T cell receptor beta chains came from one sample sequenced in a study of neurological immune-mediated disorders. TCRdb analysed the 5' RACE reads with MiXCR anew, one entry per CDR3 protein. The sample shows around 15,000 distinct CDR3 sequences, roughly 14% of them seen only once. Material: PBMCs. The receptors shown here come from a man aged 55 to 70 with HTLV-1-associated myelopathy (HAM/TSP).

This clonotype is labeled medium-sized (0.01 to 0.1%). The chain has TRBV12-3 or TRBV12-4 and TRBJ2-2; D is uncertain. V lost 8 bases to trimming and J lost 4 bases, with 5 bases between them. The CDR3 spans 11 residues. Here the CDR3 reads CASFRTGELFF. For the CDR3, the DNA is TGTGCCAGCTTTCGCACCGGGGAGCTGTTTTTT.

This clonotype was picked up many times. The CDR3: CASSERLAGVLDTQYF. The CDR3 DNA sequence: TGTGCCAGCAGCGAAAGACTAGCGGGGGTGCTTGATACGCAGTATTTT. The chain joins TRBV7-2 to TRBJ2-3, with 12 bases that match TRBD2. V gave up 5 bases and J gave up 6 bases; unmatched junction bases: 9. Germline-derived CDR1 and CDR2 are SGHTA and FQGNSA. This CDR3 has 16 residues.

This clonotype has more than one count but fewer than ten. The CDR3 DNA is TGTGCCAGCAGCTTGAACAGGGGCGGTGAAAAACTGTTTTTT. Translating it yields CASSLNRGGEKLFF. V is TRBV5-5 and J is TRBJ1-4, with 7 bases that match TRBD1. CDR1 and CDR2 (germline): SGHKS, YYEKEE (reference sequence). The CDR3 contains 14 residues. Trimming removed 1 base from V and 7 bases from J; junction bases left unmatched: 4.

The table lists this clonotype with many counts. The rearrangement uses TRBV20-1 and TRBJ2-7; perhaps TRBD1 as D (5 bases). Trimming shortened V by 2 bases and J by 3 bases, and 14 bases separated the two germline ends. The germline gives CDR1 DFQATT, CDR2 SNEGSKA (reference sequence). The CDR3 consists of 14 residues. DNA for the CDR3: TGCAGTGCTAGACCGACAGCCACGAACTACGAGCAGTACTTC. Residues: CSARPTATNYEQYF.

This rearrangement joins TRBV4-2 to TRBJ2-2; 9 bases are shared with TRBD1. This CDR3 has 15 residues. CDR1 LGHNA and CDR2 YNFKEQ come from the germline V gene. V was clipped by 6 bases and J by 4 bases; unmatched bases: 6. The CDR3: CASSLGTGTTGELFF. CDR3 DNA sequence: TGTGCCAGCAGTCTAGGGACAGGGACCACCGGGGAGCTGTTTTTT.

In regard to this clonotype: An end of the junction differs from the germline gene, which may be a read error. The chain recombines TRBV12-3 or TRBV12-4 with TRBJ2-3; weak D call: TRBD2 (6 bases). This CDR3 is 15 amino acids long. CDR3 sequence: CASGLWSGRTHTQYF. CDR3 bases: TGTGCCAGCGGCCTCTGGAGCGGGCGCACACATACGCAGTATTTT.

V and J are TRBV6-5 and TRBJ2-1; D is perhaps TRBD1 (5 bases). The CDR3 spans 16 residues. In germline, CDR1 is MNHEY, CDR2 SVGAGI. Trimming left V 7 bases short and J 1 base short, with 17 bases between. The CDR3: CASTDGASLSYNEQFF. In nucleotides, the CDR3 is TGTGCCAGCACTGATGGGGCGAGTCTGTCCTACAATGAGCAGTTCTTC.

This clonotype was seen once. Because the CDR3's place on the DNA is in doubt, the DNA is left out and the CDR3 is given as listed by TCRdb. The rearrangement uses TRBV5-1 and TRBJ2-3; TRBD2 was called by the table and not checked on the DNA. CDR1 and CDR2 from the germline V gene are SGHRS and YFSETQ. With termini counted, the CDR3 has 21 amino acids. Here the CDR3 reads CASSFYICSASSSGGSDTQYF.

The table lists this clonotype with many counts. The CDR3 nucleotides read TGTGCCAGCAGCATACCTAAGACAGGGCGTGCAGAGACCCAGTACTTC. It specifies CASSIPKTGRAETQYF. The rearrangement links TRBV5-4 to TRBJ2-5; 7 bases are shared with TRBD1. In germline, CDR1 is SGHNT, CDR2 YYREEE (reference sequence). The CDR3 is 16 residues long. V dropped 4 bases and J dropped 4; count of bases not matched to a gene: 13.

V gene TRBV7-9 combines with J gene TRBJ1-6; 10 bases map to TRBD1. The CDR3 length is 15 residues. Germline lookup yields CDR1 SEHNR and CDR2 FQNEAQ (reference sequence). The V segment lost 5 bases and the J segment 9 bases; nucleotides outside the gene matches: 7. CDR3 amino acids: CASSHWTGGFSPLHF. The CDR3 DNA reads as TGTGCCAGCAGCCACTGGACAGGGGGGTTTTCACCCCTCCACTTT.

The sample holds many counts of this clonotype. This chain links TRBV12-3 or TRBV12-4 with TRBJ2-3; 9 bases are shared with TRBD1. V was pared by 2 bases and J by 3 bases, with 9 bases of the junction left unmatched. The CDR3 sequence is 17 residues long. The DNA of the CDR3 is TGTGCCAGCAGTTTACGTTGGAGACAGGGGGGAACAGATACGCAGTATTTT. Its protein product is CASSLRWRQGGTDTQYF.

By proportion, this clonotype is medium-sized (0.01 to 0.1%). V is TRBV27 and J is TRBJ1-2, with TRBD1 matching 8 bases. V was pared by 5 bases and J by 6 bases, with 8 bases of the junction left unmatched. The germline CDR1 and CDR2 sequences are MNHEY and SMNVEV (reference sequence). The CDR3 contains 14 residues. CDR3 nucleotides: TGTGCCAGCAGTCCTCAGGACAGGGTGCATGGCTACACCTTC. As protein: CASSPQDRVHGYTF.

This clonotype was detected many times. The chain carries TRBV20-1 and TRBJ2-3, with 8 bases that match TRBD2. Germline CDR1 is DFQATT and CDR2 is SNEGSKA (reference sequence). This CDR3 has 17 amino acids. Trimming cost V 1 base and J 0 bases; bases outside gene matches: 9. This chain's CDR3 is CSARGSGGSTSTDTQYF. The CDR3 bases are TGCAGTGCTAGAGGATCGGGGGGGAGCACTAGCACAGATACGCAGTATTTT.

There are many counts of this clonotype. The chain carries TRBV5-1 and TRBJ1-6; the D gene is possibly TRBD1 (5 bases). Trimming took 4 bases from V and 6 from J, leaving 8 bases between them. The CDR3 is made up of 13 amino acids. Germline V CDR1 and CDR2: SGHRS, YFSETQ. CDR3 sequence reads: CASSKDSNSPLHF. Here the CDR3 DNA reads TGCGCCAGCAGCAAAGACAGTAATTCACCCCTCCACTTT. The complete variable domain, with remaining parts taken from reference TRBV5-1 and TRBJ1-6, reads KAGVTQTPRYLIKTRGQQVTLSCSPISGHRSVSWYQQTPGQGLQFLFEYFSETQRNKGNFPGRFSGRQFSNSRSEMNVSTLELGDSALYLCASSKDSNSPLHFGNGTRLTVT.

This clonotype appeared many times. This chain uses TRBV5-1 with TRBJ2-1; 15 positions agree with TRBD2. The germline V gene has CDR1 SGHRS and CDR2 YFSETQ. After removal of 4 bases from V and 7 bases from J, the junction contained 6 bases not matched to a gene. The CDR3 runs 16 residues. CDR3 coding DNA: TGCGCCAGCAGCCCCCGGACTAGCGGGGGGGGGAATGAGCAGTTCTTC. It is translated as CASSPRTSGGGNEQFF. Complete variable domain (other parts from reference TRBV5-1 and TRBJ2-1): KAGVTQTPRYLIKTRGQQVTLSCSPISGHRSVSWYQQTPGQGLQFLFEYFSETQRNKGNFPGRFSGRQFSNSRSEMNVSTLELGDSALYLCASSPRTSGGGNEQFFGPGTRLTVL.

This clonotype was recorded many times. This chain links TRBV3-1 with TRBJ1-5; D perhaps matches TRBD1 (5 bases). The germline gives CDR1 LGHDT, CDR2 YNNKEL (reference sequence). Between the trimmed V and J ends, which lost 2 bases and 7 bases, there was a span of 21 bases. The CDR3 contains 17 residues. The CDR3 protein is CASSQSQAGLVNQPQHF. CDR3 coding DNA: TGTGCCAGCAGCCAAAGCCAGGCAGGGCTCGTTAACCAGCCCCAGCATTTT.

This clonotype appeared a few times. The genes are TRBV19 and TRBJ1-2, with 10 bases fitting TRBD1. The ends lost 4 bases at V and 8 bases at J; junction bases unmatched: 4. Germline V lookup: CDR1 LNHDA, CDR2 SQIVND (reference sequence). The CDR3 length is 13 residues. This chain's CDR3 is CASSKDRGNGYTF. The CDR3 nucleotides are TGTGCCAGTAGTAAGGACAGGGGGAACGGCTACACCTTC.

The table lists this clonotype with many counts. The chain combines TRBV29-1 with TRBJ1-2, with D perhaps TRBD1 (6 bases). The ends were cut back, 7 bases at V and 4 bases at J, with 13 bases in the middle. Germline lookup yields CDR1 SQVTM and CDR2 ANQGSEA. This CDR3 comprises 12 residues. The CDR3 DNA reads TGCAGCGGGAAGGGGACAACCTATGGCTACACCTTC. It encodes CSGKGTTYGYTF.

This clonotype has a count of ten or more. V gene TRBV15 combines with J gene TRBJ2-5, with TRBD1 as a possible D gene (6 bases). The CDR3 contains 15 residues. Germline-derived CDR1 and CDR2 are LNHNV and YYDKDF (reference sequence). Trimming took off 0 bases at V and 2 bases at J, with 10 bases between the two ends. CDR3 region: CATSRDFRGQETQYF. In DNA form, the CDR3 reads TGTGCCACCAGCAGAGATTTCAGGGGACAAGAGACCCAGTACTTC.

This clonotype was found many times. This chain uses TRBV3-1 with TRBJ1-6, with D hard to call. V was clipped by 3 bases and J by 9 bases, with 12 bases between them. CDR1 and CDR2 (germline): LGHDT, YNNKEL (reference sequence). The CDR3 totals 14 residues. CDR3 sequence: CASSHSSPSSPLHF. The CDR3 bases are TGTGCCAGCAGCCACTCATCCCCGAGTTCACCCCTCCACTTT.

This clonotype appeared many times. This rearrangement joins TRBV7-2 to TRBJ1-6; unclear D gene. The CDR3 totals 13 residues. Trimming removed 10 bases from V and 9 bases from J, with 16 bases in between. Germline loops: CDR1 SGHTA, CDR2 FQGNSA. CDR3 sequence reads: CATAGSGTSPLHF. The CDR3 region has the DNA TGTGCCACCGCCGGCAGCGGTACTTCACCCCTCCACTTT.

At least ten counts were recorded for this clonotype. The V and J genes are TRBV3-1 and TRBJ1-1, with D maybe TRBD1 (6 bases). The germline V gene encodes CDR1 LGHDT and CDR2 YNNKEL (reference sequence). The CDR3 covers 19 residues. V was clipped by 4 bases and J by 4 bases, with 28 bases between them. The CDR3 coding sequence is TGTGCCAGCAGCCCCTTTCCGGGACAACGAATCCGGTCAGGCACTGAAGCTTTCTTT. This translates into CASSPFPGQRIRSGTEAFF.

This clonotype came up many times. The rearrangement uses TRBV20-1 and TRBJ1-2; a possible D gene is TRBD1 (5 bases). The germline gives CDR1 DFQATT, CDR2 SNEGSKA (reference sequence). V gave up 4 bases and J gave up 3 bases, with 9 bases separating them. The CDR3 consists of 12 residues. The DNA of the CDR3 is TGCAGTGCTACAGGGAATCACTATGGCTACACCTTC. Encoded protein: CSATGNHYGYTF.

The sample holds many counts of this clonotype. The rearrangement uses TRBV16 and TRBJ1-1, with no clear D. V lost 0 bases and J 11 bases, leaving 7 bases between the germline ends. The CDR3 extends over 11 amino acids. Germline CDR1 and CDR2: KGHSY and FQNENV. The CDR3 coding sequence is TGTGCCAGCAGCCAATCTGTGGAGGCTTTCTTT. It translates to CASSQSVEAFF.

This clonotype has ten or more counts. V is TRBV27 and J is TRBJ2-2, with TRBD2 matching 9 bases. The CDR3 extends over 15 amino acids. Trimming removed 8 bases from V and 4 bases from J; junction bases left unmatched: 8. The germline V gene encodes CDR1 MNHEY and CDR2 SMNVEV (reference sequence). Written as DNA, the CDR3 is TGTGCCAGCTCGCGGGGGGGAGGGGTCACCGGGGAGCTGTTTTTT. Its protein product is CASSRGGGVTGELFF.

This clonotype was recorded at least ten times. The genes are TRBV10-3 and TRBJ2-3; 7 bases line up with TRBD1. Germline values: CDR1 ENHRY, CDR2 SYGVKD. Unmatched junction bases numbered 5, after V lost 3 bases and J lost 5 bases. The CDR3 has 14 amino acids. The CDR3 region has the DNA TGTGCCATCAGTGAACTACAGGGGAGAGATACGCAGTATTTT. As protein: CAISELQGRDTQYF.

At least ten counts were recorded for this clonotype. This chain uses TRBV3-1 with TRBJ1-2; D remains unclear. Trimming removed 4 bases at V and 6 bases at J, with 15 bases between. CDR1 and CDR2 (germline): LGHDT, YNNKEL (reference sequence). This CDR3 spans 14 amino acids. CDR3 DNA: TGTGCCAGCAGCCGGTTAAGGGATGAAGATGGCTACACCTTC. This encodes CASSRLRDEDGYTF. The full variable domain, its missing parts supplied by reference TRBV3-1 and TRBJ1-2, is DTAVSQTPKYLVTQMGNDKSIKCEQNLGHDTMYWYKQDSKKFLKIMFSYNNKELIINETVPNRFSPKSPDKAHLNLHINSLELGDSAVYFCASSRLRDEDGYTFGSGTRLTVV.

This clonotype was observed many times. V and J are TRBV20-1 and TRBJ2-1; D is perhaps TRBD1 (6 bases). The CDR3 has 15 amino acids. The V end was cut by 2 bases, the J end by 5 bases, with 16 bases between. Per germline, CDR1 DFQATT and CDR2 SNEGSKA (reference sequence). In nucleotides, the CDR3 is TGCAGTGCTAGATTATCCCGGGACAATAACAATGAGCAGTTCTTC. As protein: CSARLSRDNNNEQFF.

A note on this clonotype: The junction and the germline gene differ at one end; a read error may be behind it. The J gene is TRBJ1-1, the V gene TRBV27, with 7 nucleotides matching TRBD1. The germline CDR1 and CDR2 sequences are MNHEY and SMNVEV (reference sequence). The CDR3 has 12 amino acids. CDR3 loop: CASGLLQGRRFF. The DNA of the CDR3 is TGTGCCAGCGGTTTATTACAGGGGAGGCGTTTCTTT.